The clone carrying this T cell receptor beta chain was recorded many times. Template material for amplifying TCR beta CDR3 regions consisted of RNA transcripts. In the first-round RT-PCR of the TCR CDR3, the HTBI primer set was used. TCRdb processed the multiplex PCR reads anew with MiXCR; each CDR3 protein has one entry. The repertoire holds fewer than 450,000 distinct CDR3 sequences, with over 13% as singletons. Germline CDR1 reads SGHRS; CDR2 reads YFSETQ. With V trimmed by 0 bases and J by 6 bases, 6 bases remained unmatched. This CDR3 is 16 amino acids long. This sample stems from a study of T cells in Graves' hyperthyroidism and ophthalmopathy.

The chain has TRBV5-1 and TRBJ1-2; 12 nucleotides line up with TRBD1. Sequenced: blood. This receptor was identified in a man aged 50-60 years with Graves' ophthalmopathy. The CDR3 here is CASSLEGTGGLNGYTF. The CDR3 region has the DNA TGCGCCAGCAGCTTGGAGGGGACAGGGGGCCTTAATGGCTACACCTTC.